This TCR beta chain appears in the sequencing data of a study of cytomegalovirus exposure and HLA in healthy donors. Study-level information: A data release that came early held tens of millions of unique TCRs from HLA-typed donors. Study-wide results and caveats: As a later analysis revealed, most CMV-associated TCR beta chains appeared HLA-restricted. There were reportedly fewer N-insertions in an Asian-associated ancestry cluster than the roughly 670-donor mean, in a later analysis.

The PCR employed 60 Vbeta primers together with 13 Jbeta primers. Sequenced by immunoSEQ multiplex PCR; TCRdb stores in-frame clones only, minus some. The sample includes around 75,000 clones, 70% to 80% of them seen just once. In the case of this clone: Its antigen is undetermined. This specimen includes other DNA sequences encoding the same CDR3.

The CDR3 totals 15 residues. Germline CDR1 is SGHRS and CDR2 is YFSETQ. The V end lost 4 bases, the J end lost 5 bases, and 17 bases lay between the germline ends. This chain uses TRBV5-1 with TRBJ2-3; D remains unclear. The origin of this receptor is a man younger than 30 in good health and CMV-seronegative. Sequencing was done on a sample of PBMCs. CDR3 loop: CASSPSLSRGDTQYF. DNA of the CDR3: TGCGCCAGCAGCCCGAGCCTCTCCAGAGGAGATACGCAGTATTTT.